The 6 T cell receptor beta chains below were found in one sample sequenced in a study of human T cells and chemical hapten exposure. The sample's time point: patch test 1, 2 weeks after DPC sensitization. Treatment specified: therapeutic diphenylcyclopropenone sensitization with weekly scalp DPC. TCRdb independently ran MiXCR on the RACE reads; one entry per CDR3 protein. This table has 90,000 to 120,000 distinct CDR3 sequences, 9.5% to 12% appearing once. The sequenced sample was whole blood, obtained in connection with sensitization to the hapten diphenylcyclopropenone (DPC). The origin of the receptors is a woman in her thirties or forties with alopecia areata. Some clones in this sample may be carry-over from other donors' samples.

This clonotype was found many times. One junction end does not reproduce the germline sequence, and a read error may be involved. V usage is TRBV5-8 and J usage is TRBJ2-1; D call uncertain. The CDR3 sequence is 13 residues long. The germline V gene encodes CDR1 SGHTS and CDR2 YDEGEE. The CDR3, as DNA: TGTGCCAGCAGCTCCGTACTTGGAAGATTAGTACTCTTC. As protein: CASSSVLGRLVLF.

This clonotype showed up just a few times. J is TRBJ1-6 and V is TRBV14, with D unclear. The CDR3 runs 16 residues. CDR1 and CDR2 (germline): SGHDN, FVKESK. Trimming pared 1 base from V and 0 bases from J, leaving 7 bases between. DNA for the CDR3: TGTGCCAGCAGCCAAGCGGGCCTCTCCTATAATTCACCCCTCCACTTT. Translated: CASSQAGLSYNSPLHF.

The chain links TRBV7-2 to TRBJ2-3; no clear D. Trimming shortened V by 3 bases and J by 3 bases, and 16 bases separated the two germline ends. The CDR3 totals 16 residues. Germline CDR1 SGHTA, CDR2 FQGNSA. CDR3 in DNA: TGTGCCAGCAGCTTCGGACCGTCGATTGGGACAGATACGCAGTATTTT. Its translation: CASSFGPSIGTDTQYF. Full variable domain (outside the CDR3, taken from reference TRBV7-2 and TRBJ2-3): GAGVSQSPSNKVTEKGKDVELRCDPISGHTALYWYRQSLGQGLEFLIYFQGNSAPDKSGLPSDRFSAERTGGSVSTLTIQRTQQEDSAVYLCASSFGPSIGTDTQYFGPGTRLTVL.

This chain links TRBV7-9 with TRBJ1-4, with a weak D call TRBD1 (5 bases). Germline loops: CDR1 SEHNR, CDR2 FQNEAQ (reference sequence). V was clipped by 0 bases and J by 13 bases, with 15 bases between them. This CDR3 has 14 residues. The CDR3 protein is CASSLAPDKGRLFF. As DNA, the CDR3 is TGTGCCAGCAGCTTAGCTCCCGACAAGGGGAGACTGTTTTTT.

The table lists this clonotype with a few counts. The chain uses TRBV21-1 and TRBJ1-5; TRBD1, the D gene given by the table, was not confirmed from the DNA. TRBV21-1 is tagged as a pseudogene. The CDR3 loop spans 15 amino acids. The CDR3 reads CASSKERGRGQPQHF. CDR3 nucleotide sequence: TGTGCCAGCAGCAAAGAACGGGGGCGTGGGCAGCCCCAGCATTTT.

This clonotype was observed a handful of times. V gene TRBV29-1 combines with J gene TRBJ2-5; 7 nucleotides match TRBD1. V lost 7 bases to trimming and J lost 1 base; unmatched junction nucleotides: 0. CDR3 length: 11 residues. Germline values: CDR1 SQVTM, CDR2 ANQGSEA. CDR3: CSGQGQETQYF. The CDR3 bases are TGCAGCGGACAGGGCCAAGAGACCCAGTACTTC.